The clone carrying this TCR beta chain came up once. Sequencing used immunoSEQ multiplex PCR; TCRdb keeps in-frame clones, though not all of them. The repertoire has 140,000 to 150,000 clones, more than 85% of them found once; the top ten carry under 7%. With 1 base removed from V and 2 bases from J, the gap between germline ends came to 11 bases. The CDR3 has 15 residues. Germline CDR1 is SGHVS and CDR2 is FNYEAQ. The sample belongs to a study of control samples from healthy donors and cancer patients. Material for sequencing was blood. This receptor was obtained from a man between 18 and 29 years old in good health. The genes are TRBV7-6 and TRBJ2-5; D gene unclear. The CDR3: CASSLGAEQQETQYF. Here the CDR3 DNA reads TGTGCCAGCAGCTTAGGGGCGGAGCAGCAAGAGACCCAGTACTTC.